The next 29 T cell receptor beta chains were all read from a single sample in a study of OX40 agonist ivuxolimab in advanced cancers. Generated by immunoSEQ multiplex PCR, the TCRdb table keeps only in-frame clones and is missing some. The table shows 75,000 to 100,000 clones, with under 85% occurring only once. Sequencing used CD4+ or CD8+ T cells sorted from blood, obtained in a trial of the OX40 agonist ivuxolimab. These receptors were taken from an adult with an advanced solid tumor such as melanoma, head and neck, liver or kidney cancer.

This clone was counted only a few times. The rearrangement links TRBV19 to TRBJ1-5; 10 bases are shared with TRBD1. Trimming removed 5 bases from V and 2 bases from J; junction bases left unmatched: 9. The CDR3 runs 17 residues. CDR1 is LNHDA, CDR2 SQIVND, per germline (reference sequence). The CDR3 nucleotides are TGTGCCAGTAGTTCCAGGACAGGGGGATTCGGCAATCAGCCCCAGCATTTT. Its translation is CASSSRTGGFGNQPQHF.

This sequence joins TRBV30 and TRBJ1-2; no reliable D call. V lost 1 base and J lost 6, with 3 bases in between. The length of the CDR3 is 10 residues. Germline values: CDR1 GTSNPN, CDR2 SVGIG (reference sequence). This CDR3 is CAWSGNGYTF. The CDR3 DNA reads as TGTGCCTGGAGTGGAAATGGCTACACCTTC. Together with reference TRBV30 and TRBJ1-2, the CDR3 gives the full variable domain: SQTIHQWPATLVQPVGSPLSLECTVEGTSNPNLYWYRQAAGRGLQLLFYSVGIGQISSEVPQNLSASRPQDRQFILSSKKLLLSDSGFYLCAWSGNGYTFGSGTRLTVV.

This clone was seen just once. The CDR3 nucleotides read TGTGCCAGCAGCGGACCGACTAGCGGGAAGACAGATACGCAGTATTTT. Protein sequence: CASSGPTSGKTDTQYF. The genes are TRBV9 and TRBJ2-3; the match to TRBD2 covers 11 bases. The CDR3 is 16 residues long. J lost 3 bases, V lost 3 bases, and 6 bases had no gene match. CDR1 is SGDLS and CDR2 is YYNGEE in the germline V gene.

The genes are TRBV25-1 and TRBJ2-1; perhaps TRBD1 as D (6 bases). Germline V gene lookup returns CDR1 MGHDK and CDR2 SYGVNS. This CDR3 region has 13 residues. With 4 bases removed from V and 5 bases from J, the gap between germline ends came to 9 bases. In nucleotides, the CDR3 is TGTGCCAGCAGTGGGAGGACAGACAATGAGCAGTTCTTC. Translated, it gives CASSGRTDNEQFF.

The chain recombines TRBV2 with TRBJ2-1, with D perhaps being TRBD1 or TRBD2 (5 bases each). CDR1 and CDR2 (germline): SNHLY, FYNNEI. The germline V and J ends were trimmed by 6 bases and 0 bases, with 18 bases remaining between them. The CDR3 is made up of 17 amino acids. The CDR3 bases are TGTGCCAGCAGGGGGGACCGTCTGCGGAGCTCCTACAATGAGCAGTTCTTC. This translates into CASRGDRLRSSYNEQFF.

The CDR3, as DNA: TGTGCCAGCAGCCGCCGCGGGGGTCCCCCTAACACTGAAGCTTTCTTT. This gives the protein CASSRRGGPPNTEAFF. The chain employs TRBV5-5 and TRBJ1-1; D might be TRBD1 (5 bases). This CDR3 comprises 16 residues. The V gene's germline CDR1 is SGHKS and CDR2 YYEKEE (reference sequence). The V end was cut by 4 bases, the J end by 2 bases, with 18 bases between.

The chain is built from TRBV9 and TRBJ2-1; D unresolved. Deletions cut 0 bases from V and 3 bases from J, with 16 bases between. Germline V CDR1 and CDR2: SGDLS, YYNGEE. This CDR3 contains 17 residues. In nucleotides, the CDR3 is TGTGCCAGCAGCGTAGGTGAAACACTGTTAGGCTACAATGAGCAGTTCTTC. It is translated as CASSVGETLLGYNEQFF.

The chain links TRBV30 to TRBJ1-1; a possible D gene is TRBD1 (6 bases). This CDR3 is 13 amino acids long. The germline gives CDR1 GTSNPN, CDR2 SVGIG (reference sequence). Trimming shortened V by 5 bases and J by 0 bases, and 10 bases separated the two germline ends. The CDR3 DNA is TGTGCCTGGTCAGGACAGCTGAACACTGAAGCTTTCTTT. Protein sequence: CAWSGQLNTEAFF.

Note on this clone: Other DNA sequences from this sample encode an identical CDR3 as well. The chain joins TRBV10-3 to TRBJ2-3; D might be TRBD2 (6 bases). V lost 0 bases, J lost 6 bases, and 7 bases lay in between. The CDR3 loop spans 13 amino acids. The germline gives CDR1 ENHRY, CDR2 SYGVKD. The CDR3 DNA is TGTGCCATCAGTGAGTCAGGAGGGGATACGCAGTATTTT. It translates to CAISESGGDTQYF.

The genes are TRBV18 and TRBJ2-2; the match to TRBD2 covers 15 bases. Trimming cost V 3 bases and J 6 bases; bases outside gene matches: 2. The CDR3 runs to 16 residues. From germline, CDR1 is KGHSH and CDR2 LQKENI. Written as DNA, the CDR3 is TGTGCCAGCTCACCGGGACTAGCGGGAGGACCCGGGGAGCTGTTTTTT. Translation gives CASSPGLAGGPGELFF. Filled out from reference TRBV18 and TRBJ2-2, the complete variable domain reads NAGVMQNPRHLVRRRGQEARLRCSPMKGHSHVYWYRQLPEEGLKFMVYLQKENIIDESGMPKERFSAEFPKEGPSILRIQQVVRGDSAAYFCASSPGLAGGPGELFFGEGSRLTVL.

This chain links TRBV18 with TRBJ2-1; 10 bases map to TRBD1. The V segment lost 1 base and the J segment 7 bases; nucleotides outside the gene matches: 7. CDR1 and CDR2 from the germline V gene are KGHSH and LQKENI. The CDR3 covers 16 residues. The CDR3 region is CASSPLWTGGGNEQFF. CDR3 nucleotide sequence: TGTGCCAGCTCACCACTATGGACAGGGGGGGGAAATGAGCAGTTCTTC.

CDR3: CASSYYPGQGEDTQYF. In DNA form, the CDR3 reads TGTGCCAGCAGTTATTACCCCGGACAGGGTGAAGATACGCAGTATTTT. The rearrangement joins TRBV27 to TRBJ2-3, with 8 bases matching TRBD1. V gave up 4 bases and J gave up 5 bases; unmatched junction bases: 11. The CDR3 contains 16 residues. Germline loops: CDR1 MNHEY, CDR2 SMNVEV (reference sequence).

The chain joins TRBV5-6 to TRBJ2-7; possibly TRBD1 for D (6 bases). In germline, CDR1 is SGHDT, CDR2 YYEEEE. The CDR3 is made up of 15 amino acids. The V end lost 2 bases, the J end lost 2 bases, and 14 bases lay between the germline ends. CDR3 residues: CASSFPSTGTYEQYF. CDR3 nucleotide sequence: TGTGCCAGCAGCTTCCCCTCGACAGGTACCTACGAGCAGTACTTC.

Concerning this clone: With a much larger clone just one base away, this may be a read error. The rearrangement links TRBV5-1 to TRBJ2-7; no clear D gene. Between the trimmed V and J ends, which lost 0 bases and 3 bases, there was a span of 13 bases. CDR3 length: 15 residues. CDR1 is SGHRS and CDR2 is YFSETQ in the germline V gene. CDR3 region: CASSLGEVEYYEQYF. The CDR3, as DNA: TGCGCCAGCAGCTTGGGGGAAGTGGAGTACTACGAGCAGTACTTC.

J is TRBJ2-2 and V is TRBV7-9, with 8 bases fitting TRBD1. The CDR3 covers 14 residues. Germline-derived CDR1 and CDR2 are SEHNR and FQNEAQ (reference sequence). V shed 5 bases and J 3 bases; nucleotides not matched to a gene: 2. The CDR3 reads CASSLTGDTGELFF. In DNA form, the CDR3 reads TGTGCCAGCAGCCTGACAGGGGACACCGGGGAGCTGTTTTTT.

This chain uses TRBV7-2 with TRBJ2-7; TRBD2 matches 7 bases. J gave up 6 bases and V 0 bases, and 2 bases lay outside the gene matches. The CDR3 consists of 13 residues. Germline-derived CDR1 and CDR2 are SGHTA and FQGNSA. The CDR3 bases are TGTGCCAGCAGCTTAGCTCCGGGGGGCGAGCAGTACTTC. Residues: CASSLAPGGEQYF.

The chain uses TRBV5-1 and TRBJ2-3, with 7 bases fitting TRBD1. Germline trimming cut 0 bases from V and 5 bases from J; bases unmatched to any gene: 9. This CDR3 region has 16 residues. Germline CDR1 SGHRS, CDR2 YFSETQ. CDR3 amino acids: CASSLGGRTGQDTQYF. CDR3 in DNA: TGCGCCAGCAGCTTGGGGGGGCGGACAGGCCAAGATACGCAGTATTTT.

This chain links TRBV6-5 with TRBJ2-3, with D hard to call. The CDR3 has 12 residues. Germline CDR1 is MNHEY and CDR2 is SVGAGI. The germline V and J ends were trimmed by 7 bases and 1 base, with 6 bases remaining between them. The CDR3 coding sequence is TGTGCCAGCAATGGAGGCACAGATACGCAGTATTTT. Translation gives CASNGGTDTQYF.

This sequence joins TRBV11-2 and TRBJ2-3, with 7 positions matching TRBD1. The CDR3 extends over 15 amino acids. The germline CDR1 and CDR2 sequences are SGHAT and FQNNGV. Trimming removed 6 bases from V and 3 bases from J; junction bases left unmatched: 9. The CDR3 coding sequence is TGTGCCAGCAGTGTGGCGAGACAGGGAACAGATACGCAGTATTTT. Its protein product is CASSVARQGTDTQYF. Together with reference TRBV11-2 and TRBJ2-3, the CDR3 gives the full variable domain: EAGVAQSPRYKIIEKRQSVAFWCNPISGHATLYWYQQILGQGPKLLIQFQNNGVVDDSQLPKDRFSAERLKGVDSTLKIQPAKLEDSAVYLCASSVARQGTDTQYFGPGTRLTVL.

V and J are TRBV19 and TRBJ2-1, with 8 bases matching TRBD2. Trimming at V came to 9 bases and at J to 5 bases, leaving 9 bases not matched to a gene. The CDR3 totals 14 residues. CDR1 and CDR2 (germline): LNHDA, SQIVND (reference sequence). The CDR3 DNA is TGTGCCAGCACGGGGCGGGGGGCTAACAATGAGCAGTTCTTC. Protein: CASTGRGANNEQFF.

The chain combines TRBV11-2 with TRBJ2-7; D gene unclear. V lost 1 base and J 0 bases, leaving 13 bases between the germline ends. CDR1 and CDR2 (germline): SGHAT, FQNNGV. This CDR3 has 16 amino acids. The CDR3 loop reads CASSLAQPPPSYEQYF. CDR3 nucleotide sequence: TGTGCCAGCAGCTTAGCCCAGCCACCTCCCTCCTACGAGCAGTACTTC.

V and J are TRBV5-1 and TRBJ1-2; the match to TRBD1 covers 7 bases. Germline values: CDR1 SGHRS, CDR2 YFSETQ. The trim removed 0 bases at V and 6 bases at J, leaving 5 bases unmatched. This CDR3 is built from 14 residues. CDR3 in DNA: TGCGCCAGCAGCTTGGATGGCAGGGGGAATGGCTACACCTTC. This sequence encodes CASSLDGRGNGYTF.

The chain is built from TRBV7-9 and TRBJ2-3; 8 positions match TRBD1. The J segment lost 6 bases and the V segment lost 5 bases, leaving 10 bases of the junction unmatched. This CDR3 is built from 15 residues. Germline CDR1 is SEHNR and CDR2 is FQNEAQ (reference sequence). In DNA form, the CDR3 reads TGTGCCAGCAGCAACGGACAGGGTCCCCAGGATACGCAGTATTTT. Translating gives CASSNGQGPQDTQYF.

V is TRBV5-4 and J is TRBJ2-3; 9 bases line up with TRBD1. J lost 5 bases, V lost 5 bases, and 6 bases had no gene match. This CDR3 region has 14 residues. Germline V gene lookup returns CDR1 SGHNT and CDR2 YYREEE (reference sequence). The CDR3 sequence: CASRPGQGLDTQYF. The CDR3 DNA follows: TGTGCCAGCAGGCCGGGACAGGGTTTAGATACGCAGTATTTT.

This clone showed up just a few times. This chain connects TRBV4-3 to TRBJ2-6; D gene ambiguous. With 0 bases removed from V and 1 base from J, the gap between germline ends came to 4 bases. The CDR3 covers 15 residues. Germline assignment: CDR1 LGHNA and CDR2 YSLEER. CDR3 in DNA: TGCGCCAGCAGCCAAGATGGGTCTGGGGCCAACGTCCTGACTTTC. It specifies CASSQDGSGANVLTF.

This chain connects TRBV7-2 to TRBJ2-5; 9 bases line up with TRBD1. After removal of 3 bases from V and 2 bases from J, the junction contained 4 bases not matched to a gene. The CDR3 covers 15 residues. Germline V CDR1 and CDR2: SGHTA, FQGNSA. This CDR3 reads CASSFGTGIQETQYF. The CDR3 DNA sequence: TGTGCCAGCAGCTTCGGGACAGGGATACAAGAGACCCAGTACTTC.

The rearrangement uses TRBV10-3 and TRBJ1-5, with D possibly being TRBD1 (6 bases). V was clipped by 5 bases and J by 7 bases, with 15 bases between them. The CDR3 is 14 amino acids. CDR1 is ENHRY, CDR2 SYGVKD, per germline. For the CDR3, the DNA is TGTGCCATCAGTCGTGGGGGGGGCGAGCAGCCCCAGCATTTT. It is translated as CAISRGGGEQPQHF.

The chain is built from TRBV5-1 and TRBJ1-3; D is undetermined. The CDR3 totals 14 residues. V was clipped by 1 base and J by 3 bases, with 8 bases between them. Germline V gives CDR1 SGHRS, CDR2 YFSETQ. CDR3 loop: CASSLTEGGNTIYF. In DNA, the CDR3 is TGCGCCAGCAGCTTGACAGAGGGTGGAAACACCATATATTTT.

J is TRBJ2-1 and V is TRBV7-9, with D uncertain. V lost 1 base and J 0 bases, leaving 4 bases between the germline ends. There are 14 residues in the CDR3. Per germline, CDR1 SEHNR and CDR2 FQNEAQ (reference sequence). CDR3 in amino acids: CASSLVSSYNEQFF. In nucleotides, the CDR3 is TGTGCCAGCAGCTTAGTCAGCTCCTACAATGAGCAGTTCTTC. The variable domain in full, with the rest retrieved from reference TRBV7-9 and TRBJ2-1, is DTGVSQNPRHKITKRGQNVTFRCDPISEHNRLYWYRQTLGQGPEFLTYFQNEAQLEKSRLLSDRFSAERPKGSFSTLEIQRTEQGDSAMYLCASSLVSSYNEQFFGPGTRLTVL.